The sequence of this T cell receptor beta chain was determined in a study of TIL therapy for anti-PD-1-resistant metastatic lung cancer. The immunoSEQ assay was v3. The method was immunoSEQ multiplex PCR; TCRdb's version includes in-frame clones alone and lacks a portion of them. The sample has some 60,000 clones, 69% seen once. Time point given: pre-treatment sample, taken before nivolumab and TIL therapy. The CDR3 has 13 residues. V gave up 8 bases and J gave up 5 bases, with 15 bases separating them. Germline-derived CDR1 and CDR2 are WNHNN and SYGVQD (reference sequence). The V call is TRBV10-1, the J call TRBJ2-5; D possibly corresponds to TRBD2 (5 bases). Sequences were derived from blood, sampled at baseline. The receptor comes from a person aged 25 to 80 with non-small cell lung cancer. The CDR3 nucleotides are TGCGCCAGCTCAAGAGACCCGGGGGAGACCCAGTACTTC. Residues: CASSRDPGETQYF.